This entry lists 20 T cell receptor beta chains sequenced from one sample in a study of OX40 agonist ivuxolimab in advanced cancers. The library was built by means of the immunoSEQ multiplex PCR assay. Imported from immuneACCESS, the table was reduced by TCRdb to in-frame sequences with V and J called. These copies leave out some clones; in studies compared against another copy, an unresolved V gene accounts for under half, and the cause of the remainder is not known. The sample table contains about 70,000 clones; only one count was recorded for roughly 90% of them. The top ten hold over 6% of the sample. The sample was CD4+ or CD8+ T cells sorted from blood, taken in a trial of the OX40 agonist ivuxolimab. The receptors originated from an adult with an advanced solid tumor such as melanoma, head and neck, liver or kidney cancer.

The gene calls are TRBV6-5 and TRBJ2-6; no reliable D call. Germline V gene data show CDR1 as MNHEY and CDR2 as SVGAGI. V was pared by 2 bases and J by 1 base, with 6 bases between. The length of the CDR3 is 15 residues. The CDR3 DNA is TGTGCCAGCAGTTACCTAGATTCTGGGGCCAACGTCCTGACTTTC. Translating gives CASSYLDSGANVLTF.

The chain employs TRBV14 and TRBJ1-1, with a tentative D call TRBD1 (5 bases). Germline loops: CDR1 SGHDN, CDR2 FVKESK. V lost 2 bases and J 2 bases, leaving 12 bases between the germline ends. The CDR3 is made up of 15 amino acids. The CDR3 spells CASSQLGGANTEAFF. CDR3 coding DNA: TGTGCCAGCAGCCAACTCGGGGGAGCCAACACTGAAGCTTTCTTT.

The rearrangement joins TRBV10-3 to TRBJ2-7, with TRBD2 identical over 8 bases. The CDR3 length is 14 residues. Losses at the gene ends were 4 bases for V and 7 bases for J; bases not matched to a gene: 9. The germline V gene has CDR1 ENHRY and CDR2 SYGVKD. In nucleotides, the CDR3 is TGTGCCATCAGTGGTAGTCTAGCGGGTGGGGAGCAGTACTTC. Its protein product is CAISGSLAGGEQYF.

This chain connects TRBV2 to TRBJ2-4; TRBD2 might be the D (6 bases). CDR1 and CDR2 from the germline V gene are SNHLY and FYNNEI. CDR3 length: 14 amino acids. V was shortened by 2 bases and J by 10 bases, with 15 bases between the two germline ends. The CDR3 sequence is CASSEPGLPVIQYF. For the CDR3, the DNA is TGTGCCAGCAGTGAACCCGGACTACCCGTAATTCAGTACTTC.

This clone was counted once. The chain carries TRBV9 and TRBJ1-6, with 11 bases aligning to TRBD1. The trim removed 8 bases at V and 6 bases at J, leaving 4 bases unmatched. The CDR3 is 14 amino acids. Germline V lookup: CDR1 SGDLS, CDR2 YYNGEE. CDR3 sequence (DNA): TGTGCCAGTGCCGGGACAGGGGGTAATTCACCCCTCCACTTT. As protein: CASAGTGGNSPLHF.

This clone was seen once. The chain is built from TRBV9 and TRBJ1-3; 7 bases are a match to TRBD1. The CDR3 loop spans 17 amino acids. The germline V gene has CDR1 SGDLS and CDR2 YYNGEE. Germline trimming cut 4 bases from V and 0 bases from J; bases unmatched to any gene: 10. CDR3 residues: CASSSGGGPISGNTIYF. In DNA, the CDR3 is TGTGCCAGCAGCTCAGGGGGGGGGCCCATCTCTGGAAACACCATATATTTT. The entire variable domain, with the rest obtained from reference TRBV9 and TRBJ1-3, is as follows: DSGVTQTPKHLITATGQRVTLRCSPRSGDLSVYWYQQSLDQGLQFLIQYYNGEERAKGNILERFSAQQFPDLHSELNLSSLELGDSALYFCASSSGGGPISGNTIYFGEGSWLTVV.

The J gene is TRBJ2-2, the V gene TRBV9, with a weak D call TRBD2 (6 bases). Germline CDR1 and CDR2: SGDLS and YYNGEE. Trimming cost V 3 bases and J 7 bases, with 10 bases left between them. The CDR3 covers 13 residues. The CDR3 DNA sequence: TGTGCCAGCAGCGGGGACTTCATCGGGGAGCTGTTTTTT. It is translated as CASSGDFIGELFF.

The V call is TRBV2, the J call TRBJ2-3; D is ambiguous. Deletions cut 1 base from V and 0 bases from J, with 8 bases between. The CDR3 extends over 15 amino acids. CDR1 and CDR2 (germline): SNHLY, FYNNEI. For the CDR3, the DNA is TGTGCCAGCAGTGAAGGCAGGCAAAGCACAGATACGCAGTATTTT. As protein: CASSEGRQSTDTQYF.

The V call is TRBV5-4, the J call TRBJ2-3; D possibly matches TRBD1 or TRBD2 (5 bases each). The V end was cut by 2 bases, the J end by 2 bases, with 18 bases between. The CDR3 is made up of 17 amino acids. Germline V gene lookup returns CDR1 SGHNT and CDR2 YYREEE (reference sequence). CDR3 protein: CASSFPDLGVSTDTQYF. In DNA form, the CDR3 reads TGTGCCAGCAGCTTTCCAGATCTGGGGGTCTCCACAGATACGCAGTATTTT.

The genes are TRBV13 and TRBJ1-2; D unclear. This CDR3 comprises 14 residues. The germline gives CDR1 PRHDT, CDR2 FYEKMQ (reference sequence). Trimming left V 4 bases short and J 4 bases short, with 13 bases between. CDR3 protein: CASSSSTPSYGYTF. The CDR3 nucleotides read TGTGCCAGCAGCTCATCAACCCCCTCCTATGGCTACACCTTC.

The rearrangement joins TRBV4-1 to TRBJ2-1, with D possibly being TRBD1 (6 bases). CDR1 and CDR2 (germline): MGHRA, YSYEKL. Trimming cost V 0 bases and J 6 bases, with 9 bases left between them. This CDR3 has 14 amino acids. CDR3 loop: CASSQDWTVNEQFF. The CDR3 DNA reads as TGCGCCAGCAGCCAAGATTGGACAGTCAATGAGCAGTTCTTC.

CDR3 loop: CASSRWGREDSYEQYF. CDR3 nucleotide sequence: TGTGCCAGCAGCCGATGGGGAAGGGAAGACTCCTACGAGCAGTACTTC. This chain connects TRBV13 to TRBJ2-7; D is unclear. Trimming took off 5 bases at V and 0 bases at J, with 17 bases between the two ends. The CDR3 spans 16 residues. In germline, CDR1 is PRHDT, CDR2 FYEKMQ (reference sequence).

The J gene is TRBJ2-1, the V gene TRBV7-3; no clear D gene. This CDR3 spans 13 amino acids. Deletions cut 4 bases from V and 0 bases from J, with 4 bases between. The germline V gene encodes CDR1 SGHTA and CDR2 FQGTGA. The CDR3 loop is CASSSSSYNEQFF. The CDR3 DNA is TGTGCCAGCAGCTCGAGCTCCTACAATGAGCAGTTCTTC.

The chain recombines TRBV10-3 with TRBJ1-5, with unresolved D. Germline loops: CDR1 ENHRY, CDR2 SYGVKD. Trimming shortened V by 6 bases and J by 6 bases, and 15 bases separated the two germline ends. The CDR3 is 14 residues long. The CDR3 DNA follows: TGTGCCATCAGGCCCGATGGGGAGGTTCAGCCCCAGCATTTT. Encoded protein: CAIRPDGEVQPQHF.

The rearrangement joins TRBV6-5 to TRBJ1-1; possible D gene TRBD1, 5 bases. The CDR3 spans 14 residues. V was clipped by 4 bases and J by 1 base, with 10 bases between them. Germline CDR1 and CDR2: MNHEY and SVGAGI. The CDR3 region has the DNA TGTGCCAGCAGTTTGACAGCCGAGAACACTGAAGCTTTCTTT. Translating it yields CASSLTAENTEAFF.

The J gene is TRBJ2-7, the V gene TRBV27; D uncertain. Trimming removed 5 bases from V and 4 bases from J, with 12 bases in between. The length of the CDR3 is 13 residues. Germline V lookup: CDR1 MNHEY, CDR2 SMNVEV (reference sequence). CDR3 residues: CASSIGLGYEQYF. CDR3 in DNA: TGTGCCAGCAGTATAGGCCTGGGGTACGAGCAGTACTTC.

V gene TRBV9 combines with J gene TRBJ2-7; 8 bases align to TRBD2. V shed 4 bases and J 3 bases; nucleotides not matched to a gene: 6. The germline V gene encodes CDR1 SGDLS and CDR2 YYNGEE. The CDR3 length is 14 residues. The CDR3 spells CASSPSGGNYEQYF. DNA of the CDR3: TGTGCCAGCAGCCCCTCGGGGGGGAACTACGAGCAGTACTTC.

This chain uses TRBV9 with TRBJ2-3; the match to TRBD1 covers 11 bases. The CDR3 length is 15 residues. J lost 6 bases, V lost 5 bases, and 8 bases had no gene match. In germline, CDR1 is SGDLS, CDR2 YYNGEE. CDR3 sequence: CASSGTGGSSDTQYF. In nucleotides, the CDR3 is TGTGCCAGCAGTGGGACAGGGGGTTCCTCGGATACGCAGTATTTT.

This rearrangement joins TRBV7-9 to TRBJ1-4; 10 bases map to TRBD1. CDR1 is SEHNR and CDR2 is FQNEAQ in the germline V gene (reference sequence). With V trimmed by 1 base and J by 5 bases, 1 base remained unmatched. The CDR3 totals 15 residues. In DNA, the CDR3 is TGTGCCAGCAGCTTAGGGACAGGGGGAAATGAAAAACTGTTTTTT. It translates to CASSLGTGGNEKLFF.

The chain combines TRBV5-1 with TRBJ2-5, with 9 bases that match TRBD1. The better agreement between TRBJ2-7 and the DNA end casts doubt on the J call. The CDR3 has 14 residues. Germline values: CDR1 SGHRS, CDR2 YFSETQ. The CDR3 DNA reads TGCGCCAGCAGCTGGGCACAGGGGGCTTACGAGCAGTACTTC. The encoded protein is CASSWAQGAYEQYF.